The clone carrying this TCR beta chain was seen only a few times. This record comes from a study of regulatory T cells in long-lasting Graves disease. The time point denotes: newly diagnosed GD, antithyroid drugs for less than 3 months. The authors made the TCR library using RNA they extracted from PBMCs. CDR3-region Arm-PCR and iRepertoire HTBI primers produced the TCR beta libraries. Each CDR3 protein gets one entry after TCRdb re-called the multiplex PCR reads with MiXCR. The sample lists 540,000 or so distinct CDR3 sequences, around an eighth occurring once. J was trimmed by 8 bases and V by 3 bases; bases with no gene match: 17. There are 18 residues in the CDR3. Germline lookup yields CDR1 SGHRS and CDR2 YFSETQ. The same sample was also used in a study of T cells in Graves' hyperthyroidism and ophthalmopathy.

This receptor was obtained from a man between 25 and 39 years old with Graves disease. The chain joins TRBV5-1 to TRBJ2-1; TRBD2 agrees at 10 bases. Sequenced here: peripheral blood mononuclear cells (PBMCs), sampled at new diagnosis, from a patient treated with antithyroid drugs. The CDR3 loop is CASSSVPILAGDLDEQFF. The CDR3 region has the DNA TGCGCCAGCAGCTCGGTCCCCATTCTAGCGGGGGATTTGGATGAGCAGTTCTTC.